Shown below are 10 T cell receptor beta chains from a single sample sequenced in a study of cytomegalovirus exposure and HLA in healthy donors. Sequenced by immunoSEQ multiplex PCR; TCRdb stores in-frame clones only, minus some. The sample consists of about 110,000 clones, approximately 95% of them appearing once. Sequences were obtained from PBMCs. The receptor set was obtained from a woman aged 18-35 years in good health and CMV-seronegative.

This clone was picked up one time. The gene calls are TRBV5-1 and TRBJ1-2; D perhaps matches TRBD1 (5 bases). Germline V gene sequence: CDR1 SGHRS, CDR2 YFSETQ. Deletions cut 0 bases from V and 6 bases from J, with 6 bases between. The CDR3 is 12 residues long. This chain's CDR3 is CASSLARDGYTF. The CDR3 DNA reads as TGCGCCAGCAGCTTGGCCAGGGATGGCTACACCTTC. The full variable domain, rest sourced from reference TRBV5-1 and TRBJ1-2, is KAGVTQTPRYLIKTRGQQVTLSCSPISGHRSVSWYQQTPGQGLQFLFEYFSETQRNKGNFPGRFSGRQFSNSRSEMNVSTLELGDSALYLCASSLARDGYTFGSGTRLTVV.

The rearrangement links TRBV19 to TRBJ2-1; the D is unclear. The V end was cut by 9 bases, the J end by 0 bases, with 15 bases between. The germline gives CDR1 LNHDA, CDR2 SQIVND (reference sequence). This CDR3 is built from 15 residues. The CDR3 loop is CASAFRWSSYNEQFF. The CDR3, as DNA: TGTGCCAGCGCTTTTAGGTGGAGCTCCTACAATGAGCAGTTCTTC.

The chain carries TRBV7-2 and TRBJ1-5, with a possible D match to TRBD1 (6 bases). Germline CDR1 reads SGHTA; CDR2 reads FQGNSA. V shed 5 bases and J shed 0 bases, with 11 bases lying between them. The CDR3 is made up of 15 amino acids. The CDR3 sequence: CASSPSGDSNQPQHF. Written as DNA, the CDR3 is TGTGCCAGCAGCCCTTCAGGGGATAGCAATCAGCCCCAGCATTTT. Variable domain in full (rest from reference TRBV7-2 and TRBJ1-5): GAGVSQSPSNKVTEKGKDVELRCDPISGHTALYWYRQSLGQGLEFLIYFQGNSAPDKSGLPSDRFSAERTGGSVSTLTIQRTQQEDSAVYLCASSPSGDSNQPQHFGDGTRLSIL.

This chain connects TRBV7-8 to TRBJ2-7, with TRBD2 identical over 7 bases. Germline values: CDR1 SGHVS, CDR2 FQNEAQ. V was clipped by 5 bases and J by 3 bases; unmatched bases: 7. This CDR3 comprises 14 residues. Written as DNA, the CDR3 is TGTGCCAGCAGCAAGATGGGGGGGGGCTACGAGCAGTACTTC. This gives the protein CASSKMGGGYEQYF.

V usage is TRBV7-3 and J usage is TRBJ1-1; 8 bases map to TRBD1. This CDR3 has 16 amino acids. Per the germline V gene, CDR1 is SGHTA and CDR2 is FQGTGA. Trimming at V came to 2 bases and at J to 0 bases, leaving 5 bases not matched to a gene. Written as DNA, the CDR3 is TGTGCCAGCAGCTTATCAGGACAGGGCCTGAACACTGAAGCTTTCTTT. It specifies CASSLSGQGLNTEAFF.

J is TRBJ2-2 and V is TRBV4-1; TRBD2 aligns across 10 bases. Trimming removed 3 bases from V and 2 bases from J; junction bases left unmatched: 15. Germline CDR1 reads MGHRA; CDR2 reads YSYEKL. The CDR3 runs 20 residues. CDR3 protein: CASSQGGGALAGFNTGELFF. The CDR3 coding sequence is TGCGCCAGCAGCCAGGGGGGGGGTGCACTAGCGGGGTTCAACACCGGGGAGCTGTTTTTT.

The rearrangement links TRBV4-2 to TRBJ1-4, with 8 bases that match TRBD1. The germline CDR1 and CDR2 sequences are LGHNA and YNFKEQ. Unmatched junction bases numbered 2, after V lost 1 base and J lost 1 base. This CDR3 is 16 amino acids long. The CDR3 DNA follows: TGTGCCAGCAGCCAAGCAGGGGGCAAAACTAATGAAAAACTGTTTTTT. It specifies CASSQAGGKTNEKLFF.

The chain links TRBV4-1 to TRBJ2-1; maybe TRBD1 (5 bases). Trimming stripped 2 bases from V and 10 bases from J, with 18 bases between. CDR1 is MGHRA and CDR2 is YSYEKL in the germline V gene. The CDR3 totals 15 residues. Here the CDR3 reads CASSQNIGAAREQFF. DNA of the CDR3: TGCGCCAGCAGCCAAAATATAGGGGCGGCTAGGGAGCAGTTCTTC.

The chain is built from TRBV6-6 and TRBJ2-7, with 7 bases aligning to TRBD1. The CDR3 is 15 amino acids. Germline assignment: CDR1 MNHNY and CDR2 SVGAGI (reference sequence). J was trimmed by 3 bases and V by 5 bases; bases with no gene match: 10. In nucleotides, the CDR3 is TGTGCCAGCAGTAGAAGTTCGACAGGGAACTACGAGCAGTACTTC. It encodes CASSRSSTGNYEQYF.

The CDR3 sequence is CASPPGLGIPFKDNEQFF. Written as DNA, the CDR3 is TGTGCCAGCCCTCCGGGACTCGGAATTCCCTTCAAAGACAATGAGCAGTTCTTC. V gene TRBV2 combines with J gene TRBJ2-1; weak D call: TRBD2 (6 bases). Germline V lookup: CDR1 SNHLY, CDR2 FYNNEI. Between the trimmed V and J ends, which lost 8 bases and 5 bases, there was a span of 28 bases. CDR3 length: 18 amino acids.